This TCR beta chain was found in a study of Ad26.COV2.S vaccination and SARS-CoV-2 variants. Sequencing was performed with immunoSEQ multiplex PCR; in TCRdb, only in-frame clones are kept and a portion is missing. The table has about 680,000 clones, 80% to 90% seen once; the top ten hold about 1.5%. In germline, CDR1 is ENHRY, CDR2 SYGVKD. The CDR3 has 16 residues. V lost 5 bases, J lost 0 bases, and 15 bases lay in between. Sample treatment: some 20 received Ad26.COV2.S at low or high dose, single or two shots; several received placebo; per-sample allocation not given. The study sampled participants on day 63 after the first vaccine or placebo injection. A Boston adult aged 18-55 years was the donor.

The receptor's source is a person between 18 and 60 years old who received the Ad26.COV2.S COVID-19 vaccine or a placebo. The chain uses TRBV10-3 and TRBJ2-3; the D call may be TRBD1 or TRBD2 (5 bases each). Sequenced here: peripheral blood, sampled in a trial of Ad26.COV2.S vaccine versus placebo. The chain's CDR3 is CAISQAPGASTDTQYF. CDR3 nucleotides: TGTGCCATCAGTCAAGCGCCCGGGGCCAGCACAGATACGCAGTATTTT.